This T cell receptor beta chain was sequenced during a study of T cells in localized non-small cell lung cancer. Study observations and caveats: Out of the top 100 tumor clones, a median approximately 57 were seen in adjacent lung.

In this sample, this clone is medium-sized. Its antigen remains unidentified. Trimming took 5 bases from V and 5 from J, leaving 12 bases between them. The CDR3 runs to 13 residues. CDR1 is MNHGY, CDR2 SAAAGT, per germline. Using immunoSEQ multiplex PCR, the repertoire was profiled, and TCRdb retains in-frame clones only, with some absent. The profile shows 700 to 900 clones, 20% to 25% of them singletons. The source was normal lung tissue next to the tumor, collected before any cancer treatment. This receptor was obtained from a man between 40 and 70 years old with stage II lung adenocarcinoma. The chain uses TRBV6-8 and TRBJ1-1; possible D gene TRBD1, 5 bases. The CDR3 DNA sequence: TGTGCCAGCAGTGCTGGGGCGAGAACTGAAGCTTTCTTT. Translating it yields CASSAGARTEAFF.